The 25 T cell receptor beta chains presented below share a single source sample, sequenced in a study of response to subunit inactivated influenza vaccine. TCRdb re-called the RT-PCR reads with MiXCR, one entry per CDR3 protein. The sample has approximately 530,000 distinct CDR3 sequences, 10% to 15% seen once. The sequenced sample was PBMCs from blood, obtained roughly 6 weeks after vaccination. The receptors derive from a man aged 45-65 years who received an inactivated influenza vaccine.

This clonotype turned up a few times. The rearrangement links TRBV4-3 to TRBJ2-2; D assignment may be TRBD1 or TRBD2 (8 bases each). V was trimmed by 1 base and J by 4 bases, leaving 19 bases between them. The CDR3 consists of 18 residues. The V gene's germline CDR1 is LGHNA and CDR2 YSLEER. For the CDR3, the DNA is TGCGCCAGCAGCCAAGTCCTTATAGCGGGACAGGCCACCGGGGAGCTGTTTTTT. Translated, it gives CASSQVLIAGQATGELFF.

This clonotype has more than one count but fewer than ten. This chain uses TRBV10-3 with TRBJ2-1; 9 bases align to TRBD2. There are 16 residues in the CDR3. Germline V gene sequence: CDR1 ENHRY, CDR2 SYGVKD. Losses at the gene ends were 3 bases for V and 7 bases for J; bases not matched to a gene: 10. CDR3 sequence: CAISELSGGSGNEQFF. Written as DNA, the CDR3 is TGTGCCATCAGTGAACTCAGCGGGGGGTCAGGGAATGAGCAGTTCTTC.

The V gene is TRBV9, the J gene TRBJ2-1; unclear D gene. V gave up 3 bases and J gave up 6 bases, with 4 bases separating them. The CDR3 runs 11 residues. Germline V gives CDR1 SGDLS, CDR2 YYNGEE. The CDR3 loop is CASSASNEQFF. Written as DNA, the CDR3 is TGTGCCAGCAGCGCCAGCAATGAGCAGTTCTTC.

The chain combines TRBV5-5 with TRBJ2-3; 11 bases are shared with TRBD1. CDR1 is SGHKS and CDR2 is YYEKEE in the germline V gene (reference sequence). V trimming: 1 base; J trimming: 5 bases; junction bases outside the gene matches: 3. CDR3 length: 15 amino acids. This CDR3 is CASSLTGTGGDTQYF. The CDR3 DNA reads TGTGCCAGCAGCTTGACCGGGACAGGGGGAGATACGCAGTATTTT.

The rearrangement links TRBV2 to TRBJ1-2; D is unresolved. This CDR3 has 15 amino acids. Germline V gene data show CDR1 as SNHLY and CDR2 as FYNNEI. V was shortened by 6 bases and J by 0 bases, with 14 bases between the two germline ends. This CDR3 reads CASRGSNAANYGYTF. As DNA, the CDR3 is TGTGCCAGCAGGGGCTCCAATGCAGCTAACTATGGCTACACCTTC. The full variable domain, with the rest looked up from reference TRBV2 and TRBJ1-2, is EPEVTQTPSHQVTQMGQEVILRCVPISNHLYFYWYRQILGQKVEFLVSFYNNEISEKSEIFDDQFSVERPDGSNFTLKIRSTKLEDSAMYFCASRGSNAANYGYTFGSGTRLTVV.

This clonotype occurred many times. The chain combines TRBV12-3 or TRBV12-4 with TRBJ2-7, with TRBD1 as a possible D gene (5 bases). There are 12 residues in the CDR3. V was trimmed by 6 bases and J by 3 bases, leaving 9 bases between them. As DNA, the CDR3 is TGTGCCAGCAGCCATGACAGCTACGAGCAGTACTTC. It translates to CASSHDSYEQYF.

The rearrangement links TRBV28 to TRBJ2-3, with D possibly TRBD1 on 6 matching bases. CDR3 length: 14 residues. The V gene's germline CDR1 is MDHEN and CDR2 SYDVKM. Trimming removed 7 bases from V and 4 bases from J, with 15 bases in between. The CDR3 nucleotides are TGTGCCAGCAAGTCACAGGGTCGGGCAGATACGCAGTATTTT. Its protein is CASKSQGRADTQYF.

This clonotype was counted only a few times. V is TRBV7-2 and J is TRBJ1-3; possibly TRBD1 for D (5 bases). Trimming left V 5 bases short and J 1 base short, with 12 bases between. This CDR3 contains 15 residues. Germline V gene sequence: CDR1 SGHTA, CDR2 FQGNSA. The CDR3 coding sequence is TGTGCCAGCAGCCGCGGTGGGACTTCTGGAAACACCATATATTTT. Amino acids: CASSRGGTSGNTIYF.

This clonotype was recorded many times. The V gene is TRBV5-1, the J gene TRBJ2-7; D might be TRBD2 (5 bases). V gave up 0 bases and J gave up 7 bases, with 14 bases separating them. This CDR3 has 14 residues. The V gene's germline CDR1 is SGHRS and CDR2 YFSETQ. CDR3: CASSLAGAAREQYF. The DNA of the CDR3 is TGCGCCAGCAGCTTGGCTGGAGCGGCCCGGGAGCAGTACTTC.

J is TRBJ2-3 and V is TRBV6-2 or TRBV6-3, with 8 bases identical to TRBD2. V shed 2 bases and J 9 bases; nucleotides not matched to a gene: 4. Germline loops: CDR1 MNHEY, CDR2 SVGEGT. The CDR3 sequence is 13 residues long. The CDR3 here is CASSYSGGQTQYF. CDR3 in DNA: TGTGCCAGCAGTTACAGCGGGGGTCAAACGCAGTATTTT.

This chain uses TRBV9 with TRBJ2-1, with 10 bases identical to TRBD1. The germline V gene has CDR1 SGDLS and CDR2 YYNGEE. Trimming took 0 bases from V and 6 from J; bases not matched to a gene: 3. This CDR3 has 15 amino acids. The CDR3 DNA sequence: TGTGCCAGCAGCGTAGGGGGACAGGGGTTCAATGAGCAGTTCTTC. Protein sequence: CASSVGGQGFNEQFF.

This clonotype was counted only a few times. This chain connects TRBV20-1 to TRBJ1-1, with D possibly being TRBD1 (6 bases). The CDR3 is 15 residues long. Looked up from germline, CDR1 is DFQATT and CDR2 is SNEGSKA (reference sequence). The V gene lost 3 bases and the J gene lost 0 bases, with 14 bases spanning the gap. The CDR3, as DNA: TGCAGTGCTAGCTGGCGGGGGGGCCTGAACACTGAAGCTTTCTTT. Its protein product is CSASWRGGLNTEAFF.

This chain connects TRBV29-1 to TRBJ2-1, with 9 nucleotides matching TRBD1. The V segment lost 4 bases and the J segment 7 bases; nucleotides outside the gene matches: 2. The CDR3 has 12 amino acids. Germline V CDR1 and CDR2: SQVTM, ANQGSEA. The CDR3 nucleotides read TGCAGCGTTGCACAGGGGGCGAATGAGCAGTTCTTC. Its protein product is CSVAQGANEQFF.

This clonotype was detected only a few times. CDR3 DNA: TGTGCCAGCAGCTTTAAGGGGCCCGAGAACACCGGGGAGCTGTTTTTT. This translates into CASSFKGPENTGELFF. The V gene is TRBV7-3, the J gene TRBJ2-2; a possible D gene is TRBD1 (5 bases). V lost 3 bases, J lost 1 base, and 12 bases lay in between. The CDR3 runs 16 residues. CDR1 is SGHTA, CDR2 FQGTGA, per germline.

This clonotype appeared many times. The chain links TRBV12-3 or TRBV12-4 to TRBJ2-3, with TRBD2 identical over 10 bases. The CDR3 spans 15 residues. V shed 5 bases and J 2 bases; nucleotides not matched to a gene: 4. This CDR3 reads CASSLSGGNTDTQYF. The CDR3 coding sequence is TGTGCCAGCAGTCTTAGCGGGGGGAACACAGATACGCAGTATTTT.

The genes are TRBV7-8 and TRBJ1-6, with 8 nucleotides matching TRBD1. V gave up 3 bases and J gave up 10 bases; unmatched junction bases: 8. Germline CDR1 SGHVS, CDR2 FQNEAQ. The CDR3 length is 15 residues. For the CDR3, the DNA is TGTGCCAGCAGCTTCTCGACAGGGGAGGCATCACCCCTCCACTTT. Translation gives CASSFSTGEASPLHF.

V is TRBV9 and J is TRBJ2-7; possible D gene TRBD2, 7 bases. The CDR3 contains 14 residues. Germline V gene lookup returns CDR1 SGDLS and CDR2 YYNGEE. V dropped 0 bases and J dropped 3 bases, with 10 bases sitting between them. Here the CDR3 DNA reads TGTGCCAGCAGCGTAGCGGGGGGCGACTACGAGCAGTACTTC. Translation gives CASSVAGGDYEQYF.

The gene calls are TRBV6-2 or TRBV6-3 and TRBJ2-1, with a possible D match to TRBD2 (6 bases). The germline gives CDR1 MNHEY, CDR2 SVGEGT. V was shortened by 3 bases and J by 5 bases, with 11 bases between the two germline ends. CDR3 length equals 14 residues. The CDR3: CASSYVGGHNEQFF. The CDR3 nucleotides read TGTGCCAGCAGTTATGTCGGGGGACACAATGAGCAGTTCTTC.

The sample holds many counts of this clonotype. J is TRBJ2-7 and V is TRBV7-9; no clear D. V was trimmed by 5 bases and J by 3 bases, leaving 8 bases between them. The CDR3 has 12 residues. Germline assignment: CDR1 SEHNR and CDR2 FQNEAQ (reference sequence). CDR3 in amino acids: CASSPPVYEQYF. In DNA, the CDR3 is TGTGCCAGCAGCCCGCCGGTCTACGAGCAGTACTTC.

This clonotype was recorded a few times. The chain joins TRBV5-1 to TRBJ2-1; 8 bases align to TRBD2. V trimming: 1 base; J trimming: 6 bases; junction bases outside the gene matches: 6. CDR1 and CDR2 from the germline V gene are SGHRS and YFSETQ. The length of the CDR3 is 15 residues. CDR3 DNA sequence: TGCGCCAGCAGCTTGCGGGGGGGCCTGAGCAATGAGCAGTTCTTC. It codes for CASSLRGGLSNEQFF.

This clonotype was picked up a small number of times. The J gene is TRBJ1-2, the V gene TRBV5-5, with D tentatively TRBD1 (5 bases). The CDR3 sequence is 16 residues long. From germline, CDR1 is SGHKS and CDR2 YYEKEE (reference sequence). V shed 2 bases and J shed 4 bases, with 18 bases lying between them. CDR3 region: CASSFPGRIGSYGYTF. Written as DNA, the CDR3 is TGTGCCAGCAGCTTTCCAGGGAGGATAGGGAGCTATGGCTACACCTTC.

The rearrangement links TRBV5-5 to TRBJ1-3; 8 bases map to TRBD1. V trimming: 5 bases; J trimming: 5 bases; junction bases outside the gene matches: 15. The CDR3 sequence is 17 residues long. Germline CDR1 SGHKS, CDR2 YYEKEE (reference sequence). In DNA form, the CDR3 reads TGTGCCAGCAGTCCTGGAACAGGGGGATCTATAAGAAACACCATATATTTT. Its translation: CASSPGTGGSIRNTIYF. Drawing the rest from reference TRBV5-5 and TRBJ1-3, the complete variable domain is DAGVTQSPTHLIKTRGQQVTLRCSPISGHKSVSWYQQVLGQGPQFIFQYYEKEERGRGNFPDRFSARQFPNYSSELNVNALLLGDSALYLCASSPGTGGSIRNTIYFGEGSWLTVV.

In this sample, this clonotype turned up a few times. The gene calls are TRBV20-1 and TRBJ2-7; D gene unclear. CDR3 size: 13 residues. Germline assignment: CDR1 DFQATT and CDR2 SNEGSKA (reference sequence). Trimming removed 5 bases at V and 2 bases at J, with 13 bases between. Here the CDR3 reads CSAEKVGTYEQYF. CDR3 nucleotide sequence: TGCAGTGCTGAAAAGGTTGGCACCTACGAGCAGTACTTC.

The gene calls are TRBV20-1 and TRBJ2-6; possible D gene TRBD2, 5 bases. Per germline, CDR1 DFQATT and CDR2 SNEGSKA (reference sequence). V was clipped by 5 bases and J by 0 bases, with 8 bases between them. This CDR3 has 14 amino acids. As DNA, the CDR3 is TGCAGTGCTGTTGCGGGCTCTGGGGCCAACGTCCTGACTTTC. The encoded protein is CSAVAGSGANVLTF.

In nucleotides, the CDR3 is TGTGCCAGCAGCTTCCCAATCGGGGGGACCCCCACAGATACGCAGTATTTT. It codes for CASSFPIGGTPTDTQYF. The genes are TRBV7-9 and TRBJ2-3; 7 bases align to TRBD2. The CDR3 loop spans 17 amino acids. The J segment lost 2 bases and the V segment lost 3 bases, leaving 11 bases of the junction unmatched. CDR1 and CDR2 (germline): SEHNR, FQNEAQ (reference sequence).